The sample holds many counts of the clone carrying this T cell receptor beta chain. Its cognate antigen is unknown. A 10-nucleotide random UMI tagged transcripts in template-switch 5'RACE cDNA synthesis. In each sequencing run, over 170 million TCR-beta sequences were generated from 15-18 subjects. Each CDR3 protein gets one entry after TCRdb re-called the 5' RACE reads with MiXCR. The sample includes roughly 57,000 distinct CDR3 sequences, about 8% of them seen just once. Time point meaning: longitudinal time-point 3. Healthy controls comprised blood bank volunteers in Maryland, USA. The data belong to a study of neurological immune-mediated disorders. Trimming left V 5 bases short and J 2 bases short, with 13 bases between. Germline V lookup: CDR1 SGHTA, CDR2 FQGNSA. This CDR3 has 14 amino acids. Whole-study findings and limits: Across subjects, expanded clones had no CDR3 amino acid sequences in common, pointing to private repertoires in all groups.

The source is a woman aged 40 to 49 in good health. The chain joins TRBV7-2 to TRBJ2-7; perhaps TRBD1 as D (6 bases). The source material was PBMCs. The CDR3 spells CASSIRDKAYEQYF. CDR3 DNA: TGTGCCAGCAGCATCCGGGACAAGGCCTACGAGCAGTACTTC.